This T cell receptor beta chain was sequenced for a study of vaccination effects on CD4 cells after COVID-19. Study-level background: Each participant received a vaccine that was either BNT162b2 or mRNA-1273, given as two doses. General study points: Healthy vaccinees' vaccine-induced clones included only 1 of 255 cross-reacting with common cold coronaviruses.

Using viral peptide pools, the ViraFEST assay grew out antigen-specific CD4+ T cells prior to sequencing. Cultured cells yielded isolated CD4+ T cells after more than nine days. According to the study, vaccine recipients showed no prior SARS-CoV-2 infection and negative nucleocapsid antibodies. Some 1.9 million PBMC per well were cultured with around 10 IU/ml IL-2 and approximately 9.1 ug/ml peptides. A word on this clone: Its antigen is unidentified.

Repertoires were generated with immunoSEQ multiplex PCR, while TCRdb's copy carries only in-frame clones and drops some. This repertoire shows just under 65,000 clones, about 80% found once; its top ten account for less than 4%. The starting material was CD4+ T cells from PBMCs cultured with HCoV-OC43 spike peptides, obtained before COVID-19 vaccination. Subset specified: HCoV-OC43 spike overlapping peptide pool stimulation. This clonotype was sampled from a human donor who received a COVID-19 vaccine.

CDR3 protein: CASSRTGFGTGNTIYF. CDR3 nucleotides: TGTGCCAGTAGTAGGACAGGGTTCGGGACTGGAAACACCATATATTTT. The V and J genes are TRBV19 and TRBJ1-3; 8 positions match TRBD1. CDR3 length: 16 residues. The V and J ends lost 4 bases and 2 bases, in that order; junction bases with no gene match: 7. Germline values: CDR1 LNHDA, CDR2 SQIVND (reference sequence). Based on the CDR3 plus reference TRBV19 and TRBJ1-3, the full variable domain is DGGITQSPKYLFRKEGQNVTLSCEQNLNHDAMYWYRQDPGQGLRLIYYSQIVNDFQKGDIAEGYSVSREKKESFPLTVTSAQKNPTAFYLCASSRTGFGTGNTIYFGEGSWLTVV.